What follows are 6 T cell receptor beta chains derived from one specimen sequenced in a study of OX40 agonist ivuxolimab in advanced cancers. Measured with immunoSEQ multiplex PCR; TCRdb has only the in-frame clones, and not every one. The sample has about 83,000 clones; around 90% are singletons. The source material was CD4+ or CD8+ T cells sorted from blood, sampled in a trial of the OX40 agonist ivuxolimab. Source of these receptors: an adult with an advanced solid tumor such as melanoma, head and neck, liver or kidney cancer.

The rearrangement joins TRBV5-5 to TRBJ2-7, with a tentative D call TRBD1 (6 bases). Trimming took 4 bases from V and 7 from J, leaving 15 bases between them. The germline gives CDR1 SGHKS, CDR2 YYEKEE (reference sequence). The CDR3 is made up of 13 amino acids. DNA of the CDR3: TGTGCCAGCAGCACCGGGACAACCTTGGAGCAGTACTTC. Amino acids: CASSTGTTLEQYF.

The rearrangement joins TRBV19 to TRBJ1-2, with D unresolved. This CDR3 contains 14 residues. Deletions cut 8 bases from V and 7 bases from J, with 20 bases between. CDR1 is LNHDA and CDR2 is SQIVND in the germline V gene (reference sequence). The CDR3 coding sequence is TGTGCCAGTTGCCGATCGCCGTCCGCAGTTGGCTACACCTTC. This codes for CASCRSPSAVGYTF.

The chain couples TRBV6-5 to TRBJ1-2; 9 positions match TRBD1. V lost 2 bases to trimming and J lost 7 bases; unmatched junction nucleotides: 8. Germline CDR1 reads MNHEY; CDR2 reads SVGAGI. This CDR3 spans 15 amino acids. The CDR3 nucleotides read TGTGCCAGCAGTTACAGGGGACAGGGAATAGGTGGCTACACCTTC. Encoded protein: CASSYRGQGIGGYTF.

V is TRBV11-2 and J is TRBJ2-1; the D gene is possibly TRBD2 (6 bases). V shed 5 bases and J shed 0 bases, with 14 bases lying between them. The CDR3 has 16 residues. Germline CDR1 reads SGHAT; CDR2 reads FQNNGV. Here the CDR3 DNA reads TGTGCCAGCAGCCCAAGCCCCGGGAGCTCCTACAATGAGCAGTTCTTC. Translated, it gives CASSPSPGSSYNEQFF. The complete variable domain, with remaining parts taken from reference TRBV11-2 and TRBJ2-1, reads EAGVAQSPRYKIIEKRQSVAFWCNPISGHATLYWYQQILGQGPKLLIQFQNNGVVDDSQLPKDRFSAERLKGVDSTLKIQPAKLEDSAVYLCASSPSPGSSYNEQFFGPGTRLTVL.

V and J are TRBV19 and TRBJ1-6; perhaps TRBD1 as D (5 bases). Germline CDR1 reads LNHDA; CDR2 reads SQIVND (reference sequence). The CDR3 loop spans 14 amino acids. V was cut by 3 bases and J by 7 bases, with 10 bases left in between. The CDR3 nucleotides are TGTGCCAGTAGTATGCGGCAGGGAAATTCACCCCTCCACTTT. Encoded protein: CASSMRQGNSPLHF.

The chain has TRBV5-4 and TRBJ2-3; TRBD2 is a possible D gene (5 bases). This CDR3 has 14 amino acids. Deletions cut 0 bases from V and 2 bases from J, with 7 bases between. CDR1 SGHNT and CDR2 YYREEE come from the germline V gene (reference sequence). The CDR3 DNA reads as TGTGCCAGCAGCTTGGGGGGAGCCACAGATACGCAGTATTTT. Residues: CASSLGGATDTQYF.